This TCR beta chain is drawn from a study of OX40 agonist ivuxolimab in advanced cancers. This clone was detected only once. The CDR3 extends over 13 amino acids. Germline loops: CDR1 SGHVS, CDR2 FNYEAQ. Between the trimmed V and J ends, which lost 5 bases and 2 bases, there was a span of 9 bases. Produced via immunoSEQ multiplex PCR; TCRdb's table is partial and in-frame only. The profile shows approximately 79,000 clones, approximately 95% of them singletons. The chain combines TRBV7-6 with TRBJ2-5; no firm D call. Material: CD4+ or CD8+ T cells sorted from blood, obtained in a trial of the OX40 agonist ivuxolimab. This clonotype was sampled from an adult with an advanced solid tumor such as melanoma, head and neck, liver or kidney cancer. The DNA of the CDR3 is TGTGCCAGCAGCCTGACCGAGCAAGAGACCCAGTACTTC. Its protein product is CASSLTEQETQYF.